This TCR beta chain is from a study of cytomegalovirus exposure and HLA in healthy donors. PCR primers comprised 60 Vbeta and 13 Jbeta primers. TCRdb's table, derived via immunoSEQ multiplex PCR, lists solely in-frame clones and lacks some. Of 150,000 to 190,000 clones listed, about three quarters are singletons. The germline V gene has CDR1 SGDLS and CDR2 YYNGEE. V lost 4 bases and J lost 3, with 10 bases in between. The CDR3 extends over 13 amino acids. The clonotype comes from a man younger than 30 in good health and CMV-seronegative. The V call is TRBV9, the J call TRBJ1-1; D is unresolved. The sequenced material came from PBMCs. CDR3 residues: CASSPLSDTEAFF. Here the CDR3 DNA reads TGTGCCAGCAGCCCGCTCTCGGACACTGAAGCTTTCTTT. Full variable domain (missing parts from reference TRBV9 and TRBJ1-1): DSGVTQTPKHLITATGQRVTLRCSPRSGDLSVYWYQQSLDQGLQFLIQYYNGEERAKGNILERFSAQQFPDLHSELNLSSLELGDSALYFCASSPLSDTEAFFGQGTRLTVV.